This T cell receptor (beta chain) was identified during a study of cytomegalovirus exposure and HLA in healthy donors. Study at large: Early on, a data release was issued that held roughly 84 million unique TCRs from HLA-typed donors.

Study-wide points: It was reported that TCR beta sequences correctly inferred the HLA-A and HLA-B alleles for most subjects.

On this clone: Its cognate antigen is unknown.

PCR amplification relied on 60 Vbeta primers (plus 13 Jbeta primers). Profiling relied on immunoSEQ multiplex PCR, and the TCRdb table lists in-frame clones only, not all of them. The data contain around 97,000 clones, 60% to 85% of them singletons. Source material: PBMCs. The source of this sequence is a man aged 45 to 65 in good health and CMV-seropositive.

The CDR3 loop is CATRYQSNTGELFF. In DNA, the CDR3 is TGTGCCACCAGATACCAGTCGAACACCGGGGAGCTGTTTTTT. The V call is TRBV15, the J call TRBJ2-2; D is undetermined. CDR1 is LNHNV, CDR2 YYDKDF, per germline (reference sequence). The V end was cut by 6 bases, the J end by 0 bases, with 8 bases between. The CDR3 loop spans 14 amino acids.